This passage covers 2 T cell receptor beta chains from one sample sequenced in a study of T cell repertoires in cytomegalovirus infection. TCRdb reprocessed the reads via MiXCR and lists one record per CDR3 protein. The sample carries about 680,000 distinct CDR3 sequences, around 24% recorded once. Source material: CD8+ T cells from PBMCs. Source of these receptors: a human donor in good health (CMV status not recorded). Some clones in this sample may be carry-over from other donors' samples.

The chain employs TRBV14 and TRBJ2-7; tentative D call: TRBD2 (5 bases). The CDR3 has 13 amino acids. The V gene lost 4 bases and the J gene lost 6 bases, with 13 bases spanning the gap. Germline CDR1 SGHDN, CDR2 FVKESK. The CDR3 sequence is CASSLQRKSEQYF. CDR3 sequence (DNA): TGTGCCAGCAGCCTTCAGCGGAAAAGCGAGCAGTACTTC.

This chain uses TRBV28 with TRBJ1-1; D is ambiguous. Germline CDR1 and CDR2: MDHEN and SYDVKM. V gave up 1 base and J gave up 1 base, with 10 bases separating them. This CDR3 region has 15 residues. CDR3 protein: CASSLFPGGNTEAFF. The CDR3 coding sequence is TGTGCCAGCAGTTTATTTCCAGGAGGGAACACTGAAGCTTTCTTT. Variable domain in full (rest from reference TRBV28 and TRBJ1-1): DVKVTQSSRYLVKRTGEKVFLECVQDMDHENMFWYRQDPGLGLRLIYFSYDVKMKEKGDIPEGYSVSREKKERFSLILESASTNQTSMYLCASSLFPGGNTEAFFGQGTRLTVV.